Listed below are T cell receptor beta chains from one sample, sequenced in a study of Ad26.COV2.S vaccination and SARS-CoV-2 variants. The repertoire was sequenced with immunoSEQ multiplex PCR; TCRdb's copy has only in-frame clones and lacks some. The repertoire has around 420,000 clones, more than 75% of them found once; the top ten carry about 4%. The sample here was peripheral blood, taken in a trial of Ad26.COV2.S vaccine versus placebo. Every receptor here comes from a person aged 18-65 years who received the Ad26.COV2.S COVID-19 vaccine or a placebo. Both conserved end residues are part of each CDR3.

TRBJ2-3	TRBV4-3	CASSQEEVRGVTDTQYF
TRBJ2-5	TRBV3-1/TRBV3-2	CASSLRGTDKFGETQYF
TRBJ1-2	TRBV7-9	CASSSSTTTNYGYTF
TRBJ2-1	TRBV15	CATSRGDNEQFF
TRBJ1-4	TRBV11-2	CASSLTGTGNEKLFF
TRBJ1-2	TRBV12-3/TRBV12-4	CASSFVTYGYTF
TRBJ2-3	TRBV7-2	CASSLAGRGSTDTQYF
TRBJ2-5	TRBV5-4	CASSLRGQETQYF
TRBJ2-5	TRBV5-4	CANHRGPQETQYF
TRBJ2-7	TRBV28	CASSLSADRPYEQYF
TRBJ2-3	TRBV4-1	CASSQQGRGAWDTQYF
TRBJ1-5	TRBV4-1	CASSQVRDSNQPQHF
TRBJ1-2	TRBV20-1	CSASQGPHYGYTF
TRBJ2-4	TRBV28	CASSLVQGVLNIQYF
TRBJ2-7	TRBV11-2	CASSLDGQGAYNEQYF
TRBJ2-3	TRBV3-1/TRBV3-2	CASSQAGGGAVGADTQYF
TRBJ1-6	TRBV10-3	CAISEVTPGTVYNSPLHF
TRBJ1-5	TRBV28	CASSTGSRQPQHF
TRBJ2-7	TRBV7-3	CASSRRQGTSGGSLHEQYF
TRBJ1-2	TRBV12-2	CASRLVVQGRGYTF
TRBJ1-1	TRBV7-2	CASSSFMRAFF
TRBJ2-3	TRBV2	CASSDLTHTQYF
TRBJ2-7	TRBV5-1	CASSLRTGSSYEQYF
TRBJ1-1	TRBV3-1/TRBV3-2	CASSQDRRGEAFF
TRBJ2-7	TRBV4-3	CASSQESISGAYEQYF
TRBJ1-6	TRBV3-1/TRBV3-2	CASSRGRRGANSPLHF
TRBJ2-7	TRBV3-1/TRBV3-2	CASSQDERYEQYF
TRBJ2-7	TRBV28	CASSSGQVRYEQYF
TRBJ2-7	TRBV3-1/TRBV3-2	CASSQGYGYEQYF
TRBJ1-2	TRBV12-3/TRBV12-4	CASSPEERGYTF
TRBJ1-4	TRBV10-3	CAISESTDEKLFF
TRBJ2-3	TRBV7-8	CASSLQADTQYF
TRBJ2-2	TRBV27	CASSLTGRGSSGELFF
TRBJ1-1	TRBV7-6	CASSETEKGGTEAFF
TRBJ1-2	TRBV19	CASSKGQRYGYTF
TRBJ2-5	TRBV24-1	CATSDLRETGGETQYF
TRBJ1-6	TRBV30	CAWALLVHNSPLHF
TRBJ1-1	TRBV3-1/TRBV3-2	CASSRSVNTEAFF
TRBJ2-5	TRBV6-5	CASQYRNQETQYF
TRBJ1-4	TRBV4-1	CASSQVYGNEKLFF
TRBJ1-5	TRBV10-1	CASSESGLYQPQHF
TRBJ2-2	TRBV10-1	CASSPLGRLNTGELFF
TRBJ2-1	TRBV19	CASRAVRDNEQFF
TRBJ1-3	TRBV7-9	CASSTDRGQLAGNTIYF
TRBJ2-3	TRBV30	CAWRYGRTRDTQYF
TRBJ2-5	TRBV28	CASFLNADRETQYF